This T cell receptor (beta chain) was retrieved from a study of Graves' ophthalmopathy and Graves' hyperthyroidism. Study results and caveats: The majority of expanded thyroid clonotypes above 0.001 frequency also occurred in blood.

This clonotype was counted many times. The antigen remains unidentified. This CDR3 comprises 15 residues. CDR1 and CDR2 (germline): DFQATT, SNEGSKA (reference sequence). V was pared by 3 bases and J by 2 bases, with 10 bases of the junction left unmatched. For repertoire sequencing, the TCR beta CDR3 regions were amplified from RNA transcripts. RT-PCR was first run with HTBI primers, then multiplex PCR in a second round. Each CDR3 protein gets one entry after TCRdb re-called the multiplex PCR reads with MiXCR. The table lists roughly 480,000 distinct CDR3 sequences, under 15% of them singletons. The material sequenced was blood. This TCR derives from a woman aged 30 to 39 with Graves' ophthalmopathy. The J gene is TRBJ2-7, the V gene TRBV20-1, with 7 positions matching TRBD1. The CDR3 DNA is TGCAGTGCTAGGAAAACAGGGGAGAGACCCTACGAGCAGTACTTC. Translation gives CSARKTGERPYEQYF.